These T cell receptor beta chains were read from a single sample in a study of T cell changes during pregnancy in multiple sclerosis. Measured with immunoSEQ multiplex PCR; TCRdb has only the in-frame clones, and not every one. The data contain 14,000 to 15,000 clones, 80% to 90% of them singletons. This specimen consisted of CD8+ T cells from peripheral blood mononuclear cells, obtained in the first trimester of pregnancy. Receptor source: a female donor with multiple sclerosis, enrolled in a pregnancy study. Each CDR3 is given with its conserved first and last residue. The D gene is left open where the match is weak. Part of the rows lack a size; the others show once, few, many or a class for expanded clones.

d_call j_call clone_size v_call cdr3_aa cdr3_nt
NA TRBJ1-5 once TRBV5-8 CASSLGQASNQPQHF TGTGCCAGCAGCTTGGGACAGGCGAGCAATCAGCCCCAGCATTTT
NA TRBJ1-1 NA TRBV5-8 CASSLRGGEAFF TGTGCCAGCAGCTTGAGGGGGGGTGAAGCTTTCTTT
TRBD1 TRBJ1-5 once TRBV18 CASSPYRGVGQPQHF TGTGCCAGCTCACCATACAGGGGAGTAGGGCAGCCCCAGCATTTT
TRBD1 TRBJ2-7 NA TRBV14 CASSQFLGQGGDEQYF TGTGCCAGCAGCCAATTCCTGGGACAGGGAGGGGACGAGCAGTACTTC
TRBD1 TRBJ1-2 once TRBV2 CASSSDRGLYGYTF TGTGCCAGCAGCTCGGACAGGGGCCTCTATGGCTACACCTTC
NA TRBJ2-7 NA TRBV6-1 CASSEKGDTYEQYF TGTGCCAGCAGTGAAAAGGGGGACACCTACGAGCAGTACTTC
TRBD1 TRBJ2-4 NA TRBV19 CASSPDRDTLFIAKNIQYF TGTGCCAGTAGTCCGGACAGGGACACCTTGTTCATAGCCAAAAACATTCAGTACTTC
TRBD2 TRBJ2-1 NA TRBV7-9 CASSLASGLAGGREQFF TGTGCCAGCAGCTTAGCATCGGGACTAGCGGGAGGGCGGGAGCAGTTCTTC
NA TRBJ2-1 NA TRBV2 CASRLTHGMNEQFF TGTGCCAGCAGATTAACCCACGGTATGAATGAGCAGTTCTTC
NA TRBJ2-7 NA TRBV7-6 CASSPRPPANTEQYEQYF TGTGCCAGCAGCCCCCGCCCTCCTGCGAATACAGAACAGTACGAGCAGTACTTC
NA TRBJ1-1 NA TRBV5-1 CASSPPGTEAFF TGCGCCAGCAGCCCCCCGGGAACTGAAGCTTTCTTT
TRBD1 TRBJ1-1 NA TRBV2 CASSEAQGTGFYTEAFF TGTGCCAGCAGTGAAGCGCAGGGGACAGGGTTCTACACTGAAGCTTTCTTT
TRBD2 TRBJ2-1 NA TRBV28 CASSLYAGDGDEQFF TGTGCCAGCAGTTTATACGCGGGAGACGGCGATGAGCAGTTCTTC
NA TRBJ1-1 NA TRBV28 CASSFRQGIEAFF TGTGCCAGCAGTTTTCGCCAGGGGATTGAAGCTTTCTTT
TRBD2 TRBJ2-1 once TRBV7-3 CASSFTSGNHNEQFF TGTGCCAGCAGCTTCACTAGCGGGAATCACAATGAGCAGTTCTTC
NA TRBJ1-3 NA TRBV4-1 CASSQESYSGNTIYF TGCGCCAGCAGCCAAGAGAGCTACTCTGGAAACACCATATATTTT
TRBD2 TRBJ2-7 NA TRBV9 CASSPGASGYGQYF TGTGCCAGCAGCCCCGGGGCTAGCGGGTACGGGCAGTACTTC
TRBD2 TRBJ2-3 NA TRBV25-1 CASSESSGRPRDTQYF TGTGCCAGCAGTGAATCCAGCGGGAGGCCCAGGGATACGCAGTATTTT
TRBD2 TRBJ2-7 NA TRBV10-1 CASSPVLAGEDYEQYF TGCGCCAGCAGTCCCGTTCTAGCGGGAGAAGACTACGAGCAGTACTTC
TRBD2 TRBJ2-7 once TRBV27 CASSLSIAGGYEQYF TGTGCCAGCAGTTTATCGATAGCGGGAGGGTACGAGCAGTACTTC
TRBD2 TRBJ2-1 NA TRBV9 CASNRLEREESYNEQFF TGTGCCAGCAATAGATTAGAGCGGGAGGAGTCCTACAATGAGCAGTTCTTC
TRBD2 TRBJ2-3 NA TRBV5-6 CASSTSEPTQYF TGTGCCAGCAGTACTAGCGAGCCTACGCAGTATTTT
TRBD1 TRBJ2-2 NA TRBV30 CAWTDRDTGELFF TGTGCCTGGACAGACAGGGACACCGGGGAGCTGTTTTTT
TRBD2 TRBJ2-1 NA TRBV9 CASSDPSGTSGGNEQFF TGTGCCAGCAGCGACCCGTCCGGGACTAGCGGGGGTAATGAGCAGTTCTTC
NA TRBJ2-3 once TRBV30 CAWSVGASTDTQYF TGTGCCTGGAGTGTGGGGGCTAGCACAGATACGCAGTATTTT
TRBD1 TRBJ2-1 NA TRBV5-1 CASSLGPIGQGSYNEQFF TGCGCCAGCAGCTTGGGTCCGATAGGACAGGGCTCCTACAATGAGCAGTTCTTC